This T cell receptor (beta chain) was profiled in a study of response to subunit inactivated influenza vaccine. A single record per CDR3 protein comes from TCRdb applying MiXCR to the RT-PCR reads. Altogether approximately 290,000 distinct CDR3 sequences are present, 20% to 25% being singletons, with the ten largest covering under 13%. This clonotype turned up a few times. This CDR3 has 16 residues. Trimming cost V 0 bases and J 5 bases; bases outside gene matches: 9. Germline loops: CDR1 LGHNA, CDR2 YNFKEQ. The chain has TRBV4-2 and TRBJ1-2; 7 positions match TRBD1. The clonotype was recovered from a man in his fifties or sixties who received an inactivated influenza vaccine. Specimen: PBMCs from blood, collected roughly 20 months after vaccination. The CDR3 loop is CASSQDSYRGLYGYTF. As DNA, the CDR3 is TGTGCCAGCAGCCAAGATTCATACAGGGGTTTGTATGGCTACACCTTC.